The present T cell receptor (beta chain) was sequenced within a study of T cells after yellow fever vaccination. Germline-derived CDR1 and CDR2 are SGHTA and FQGTGA. There are 15 residues in the CDR3. Trimming removed 3 bases from V and 5 bases from J, with 16 bases in between. TCRdb recomputed calls from the 5' RACE reads with MiXCR, one row per CDR3 protein. The data hold 250,000 or so distinct CDR3 sequences, with 3.6% observed a single time. The source is a man aged 18 to 30 who received the YFV17D yellow fever vaccine. Source: PBMCs, taken 15 days after the yellow fever booster vaccination. The V and J genes are TRBV7-3 and TRBJ1-1; D may be TRBD1 (5 bases). The chain's CDR3 is CASSLGTGAVTEAFF. In DNA form, the CDR3 reads TGTGCCAGCAGCTTGGGGACCGGGGCGGTAACTGAAGCTTTCTTT.